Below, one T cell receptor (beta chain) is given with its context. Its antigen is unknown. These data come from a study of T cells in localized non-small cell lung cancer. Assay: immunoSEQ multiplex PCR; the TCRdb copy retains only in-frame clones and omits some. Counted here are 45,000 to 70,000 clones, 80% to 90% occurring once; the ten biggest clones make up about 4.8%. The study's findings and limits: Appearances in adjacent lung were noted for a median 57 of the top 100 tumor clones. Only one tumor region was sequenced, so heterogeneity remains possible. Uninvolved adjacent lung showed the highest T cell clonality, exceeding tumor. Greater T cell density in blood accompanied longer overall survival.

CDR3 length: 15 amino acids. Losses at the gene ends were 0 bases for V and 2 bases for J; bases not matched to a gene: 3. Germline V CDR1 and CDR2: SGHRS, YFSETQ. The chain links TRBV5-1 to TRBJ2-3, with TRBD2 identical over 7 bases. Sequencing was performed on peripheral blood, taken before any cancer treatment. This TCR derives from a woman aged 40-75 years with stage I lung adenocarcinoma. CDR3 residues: CASSLGRGTTDTQYF. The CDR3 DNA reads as TGCGCCAGCAGCTTGGGGCGGGGGACCACAGATACGCAGTATTTT. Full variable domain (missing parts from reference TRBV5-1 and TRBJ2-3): KAGVTQTPRYLIKTRGQQVTLSCSPISGHRSVSWYQQTPGQGLQFLFEYFSETQRNKGNFPGRFSGRQFSNSRSEMNVSTLELGDSALYLCASSLGRGTTDTQYFGPGTRLTVL.